A single sample gave rise to the 10 T cell receptor beta chains below, sequenced in a study of blood T cell repertoires in COVID-19. This table comes from immunoSEQ multiplex PCR, and its TCRdb copy is limited to in-frame clones, with some not included. Here the sample spans 90,000 to 100,000 clones, about 86% being singletons. Sequenced: peripheral blood. The origin of the receptors is a man older than 75 with acute or convalescent COVID-19.

This clone was seen a single time. The J gene is TRBJ2-3, the V gene TRBV18, with 7 bases identical to TRBD2. V gave up 5 bases and J gave up 0 bases; unmatched junction bases: 5. This CDR3 region has 15 residues. The germline V gene encodes CDR1 KGHSH and CDR2 LQKENI. CDR3 coding DNA: TGTGCCAGCTCATTTCGGGAGGCCAGCACAGATACGCAGTATTTT. Its translation is CASSFREASTDTQYF.

This sequence joins TRBV9 and TRBJ2-7; maybe TRBD1 (5 bases). Germline V gene sequence: CDR1 SGDLS, CDR2 YYNGEE. This CDR3 comprises 15 residues. The V end lost 0 bases, the J end lost 2 bases, and 12 bases lay between the germline ends. This CDR3 reads CASSVAPDSPYEQYF. Written as DNA, the CDR3 is TGTGCCAGCAGCGTAGCTCCCGACAGTCCCTACGAGCAGTACTTC.

The chain couples TRBV15 to TRBJ1-1; D perhaps matches TRBD1 (6 bases). This CDR3 spans 14 amino acids. Trimming took 1 base from V and 4 from J, leaving 10 bases between them. Germline-derived CDR1 and CDR2 are LNHNV and YYDKDF (reference sequence). The DNA of the CDR3 is TGTGCCACCAGCAGAGGGGGGCCCCTCACTGAAGCTTTCTTT. Translation gives CATSRGGPLTEAFF.

This clone was counted once. CDR3 region: CASSGGSERSYNEQFF. The CDR3 bases are TGTGCCAGCAGCGGAGGAAGTGAGCGGAGCTACAATGAGCAGTTCTTC. This chain connects TRBV9 to TRBJ2-1, with D maybe TRBD2 (5 bases). CDR1 is SGDLS, CDR2 YYNGEE, per germline. Trimming cost V 3 bases and J 3 bases, with 16 bases left between them. The CDR3 extends over 16 amino acids.

This clone has a handful of counts. This chain connects TRBV14 to TRBJ1-2; 9 positions match TRBD1. The length of the CDR3 is 15 residues. The V gene end was trimmed by 3 bases and the J gene end by 4 bases; junction bases not matched to a gene: 6. Germline V gene sequence: CDR1 SGHDN, CDR2 FVKESK. CDR3 nucleotides: TGTGCCAGCAGCCATCCGGGACAGGGAACCTATGGCTACACCTTC. Protein product: CASSHPGQGTYGYTF.

CDR3 nucleotide sequence: TGTGCCAGTAGGTGGACAGGGATACCGAATACTGAAGCTTTCTTT. As protein: CASRWTGIPNTEAFF. V and J are TRBV19 and TRBJ1-1, with TRBD1 identical over 8 bases. The ends lost 6 bases at V and 5 bases at J; junction bases unmatched: 11. Germline values: CDR1 LNHDA, CDR2 SQIVND (reference sequence). The CDR3 extends over 15 amino acids.

V usage is TRBV24-1 and J usage is TRBJ2-5; TRBD2 is a possible D gene (6 bases). The V gene's germline CDR1 is KGHDR and CDR2 SFDVKD. The V gene lost 0 bases and the J gene lost 0 bases, with 7 bases spanning the gap. CDR3 length equals 15 residues. CDR3 bases: TGTGCCACCAGTGATTTGCGCGGGAACCAAGAGACCCAGTACTTC. Its protein product is CATSDLRGNQETQYF.

The rearrangement uses TRBV4-3 and TRBJ2-3, with unresolved D. Germline V gives CDR1 LGHNA, CDR2 YSLEER. Trimming shortened V by 0 bases and J by 2 bases, and 6 bases separated the two germline ends. The CDR3 sequence is 14 residues long. CDR3 amino acids: CASSQERDTDTQYF. The CDR3 bases are TGCGCCAGCAGCCAAGAGCGCGACACAGATACGCAGTATTTT.

The chain recombines TRBV28 with TRBJ2-1; TRBD2 matches 13 bases. Germline V CDR1 and CDR2: MDHEN, SYDVKM. Trimming cost V 6 bases and J 9 bases; bases outside gene matches: 14. The CDR3 is 17 residues long. The CDR3 bases are TGTGCCAGCAGCACCACAAAACTAGCGGGAGGGCCGGGTGAGCAGTTCTTC. Amino acids: CASSTTKLAGGPGEQFF.

The chain uses TRBV1 and TRBJ2-7; TRBD2 is taken as the D call from the table, unchecked against the DNA. TRBV1 is shown as a pseudogene. The CDR3 runs to 20 residues. CDR3 DNA sequence: TGCACCAGCAGCCAAGAGGGGCATACTGTTAGCGGGAGGGACCTCTACGAGCAGTACTTC. Translating gives CTSSQEGHTVSGRDLYEQYF.